This T cell receptor (beta chain) was retrieved from a study of blood T cell repertoires in COVID-19. Overall study: The study drew acute and convalescent COVID-19 samples from the United States, Italy and Spain. Sample material is recorded as cDNA or gDNA derived from T cells, B-cell-depleted T cells, or PBMCs.

In the original workflow: Estimation of nucleated cell counts was performed using reference gene primer amplification. The data were produced by immunoSEQ multiplex PCR, yet TCRdb's version contains in-frame clones alone and is incomplete. The V and J calls and the clone size are those of that table, but D and trimming were determined from the DNA. The sample gives roughly 100,000 clones, about four fifths of which show up once; about 40% is in the top ten. V gave up 2 bases and J gave up 4 bases, with 13 bases separating them. The germline V gene has CDR1 SGHRS and CDR2 YFSETQ. This CDR3 comprises 15 residues.

What was sequenced was peripheral blood. The source of this sequence is a man at least 80 years old with acute or convalescent COVID-19. The chain carries TRBV5-1 and TRBJ1-3; D is uncertain. This CDR3 reads CASSFGGLGGNTIYF. CDR3 DNA sequence: TGCGCCAGCAGCTTTGGTGGACTTGGGGGAAACACCATATATTTT.